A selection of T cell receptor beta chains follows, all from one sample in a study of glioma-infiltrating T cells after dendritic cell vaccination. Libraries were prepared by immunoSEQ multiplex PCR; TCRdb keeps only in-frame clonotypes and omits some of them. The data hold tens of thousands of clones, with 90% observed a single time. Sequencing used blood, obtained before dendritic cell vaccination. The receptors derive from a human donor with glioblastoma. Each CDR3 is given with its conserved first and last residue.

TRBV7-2	CASSQEAGGLGGTGELFF
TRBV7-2	CASSTTGSNEQFF
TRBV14	CASSHGRGRGEKQYF
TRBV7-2	CASSLSSRRGQNIQYF
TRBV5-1	CASSLTQVRGEQFF
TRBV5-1	CASSPRTGLTGEQYF
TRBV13	CASSSRQRTYEQYF
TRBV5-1	CASSLSREDEKLFF
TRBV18	CASSREAGDNSPLHF
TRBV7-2	CASSSGLAGRTDTQYF
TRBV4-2	CASSQRRGAGVQETQYF
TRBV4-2	CASSHMSSYNEQFF
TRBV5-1	CASSLAGGTDTQYF
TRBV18	CASSPPSRGAYGYTF
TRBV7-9	CASSPPSQARSYEQYF
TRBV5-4	CASSLGGQGVEQYF
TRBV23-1	CASRGDREDEQFF
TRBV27	CASSLTAGGLDEQFF
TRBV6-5	CASGPAVFGTEAFF
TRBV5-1	CASRTGGTDTQYF
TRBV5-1	CASSPTSGGSETQYF
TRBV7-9	CASSLGTGADGYTF
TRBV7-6	CASSRAGDLYEQYF
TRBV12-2	CASRLLSGGVPTDTQYF
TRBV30	CAWSDSPASGNTIYF
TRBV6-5	CASSYAGGELFF
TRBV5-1	CASSLGLSGGANDEQFF
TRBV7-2	CASSSARNQPQHF
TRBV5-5	CASSAEGGQTQYF
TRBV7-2	CASSLTSLGDGGRTQYF
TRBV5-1	CASRTRTSGGPVTNEQFF
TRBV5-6	CASSLLSLGTDQETQYF
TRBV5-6	CASRRTGEYEQYF
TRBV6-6	CASSYGQNTYRGYTF
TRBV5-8	CASSYGTGRGPGYGYTF
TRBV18	CASPDGRGQHVLAGATKETQYF
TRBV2	CASSEWQGVQPQHF
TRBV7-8	CASSTLGGNQPQHF
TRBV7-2	CASSFGQGVFEQYF
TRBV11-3	CASSSIKQGAHLHF